This T cell receptor beta chain came from a study of blood T cells in healthy people across ages. Using a J-beta primer mix together with a sample-barcoded 5' primer, a second PCR was run for 7 to 11 cycles. MiXCR, run by TCRdb on the 5' RACE reads, gives a single entry per CDR3 protein. The table lists about 800,000 distinct CDR3 sequences, roughly 60% of them singletons. V was clipped by 4 bases and J by 9 bases; unmatched bases: 10. CDR1 and CDR2 from the germline V gene are SQVTM and ANQGSEA. CDR3 size: 14 residues. The sequence was obtained from a man in his thirties or forties in good health. This chain uses TRBV29-1 with TRBJ1-5; the match to TRBD1 covers 9 bases. Sequencing was carried out using blood. In DNA form, the CDR3 reads TGCAGCGTTGCCCAGGGACAGGGACTCTCGCCCCAGCATTTT. Translation gives CSVAQGQGLSPQHF.